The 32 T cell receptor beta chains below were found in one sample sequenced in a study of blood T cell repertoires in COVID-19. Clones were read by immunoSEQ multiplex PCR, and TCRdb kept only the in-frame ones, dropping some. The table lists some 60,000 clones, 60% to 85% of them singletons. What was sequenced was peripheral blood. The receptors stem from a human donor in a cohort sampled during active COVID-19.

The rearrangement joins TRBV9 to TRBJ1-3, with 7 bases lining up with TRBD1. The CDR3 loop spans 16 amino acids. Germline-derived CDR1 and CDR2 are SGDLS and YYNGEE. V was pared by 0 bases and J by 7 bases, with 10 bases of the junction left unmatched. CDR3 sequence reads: CASSVAPDRTVNTIYF. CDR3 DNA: TGTGCCAGCAGCGTAGCCCCGGACAGGACCGTGAACACCATATATTTT.

DNA for the CDR3: TGTGCCAGCAGAGGGGTCCAGAACACCGGGGAGCTGTTTTTT. This gives the protein CASRGVQNTGELFF. This chain uses TRBV6-5 with TRBJ2-2; tentative D call: TRBD1 (5 bases). From germline, CDR1 is MNHEY and CDR2 SVGAGI. The CDR3 is 14 amino acids. Trimming took off 6 bases at V and 1 base at J, with 9 bases between the two ends.

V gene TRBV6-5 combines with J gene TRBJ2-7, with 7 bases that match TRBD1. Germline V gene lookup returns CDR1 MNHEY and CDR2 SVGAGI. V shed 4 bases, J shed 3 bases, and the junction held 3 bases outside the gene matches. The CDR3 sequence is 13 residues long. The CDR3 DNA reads TGTGCCAGCAGTTCGTACAGGGGCTACGAGCAGTACTTC. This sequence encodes CASSSYRGYEQYF.

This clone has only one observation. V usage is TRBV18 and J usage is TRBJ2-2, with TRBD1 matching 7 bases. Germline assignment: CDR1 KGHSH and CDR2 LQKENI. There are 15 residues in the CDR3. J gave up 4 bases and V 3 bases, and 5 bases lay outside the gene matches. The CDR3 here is CASSPAGTATGELFF. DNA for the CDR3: TGTGCCAGCTCACCGGCCGGGACAGCCACCGGGGAGCTGTTTTTT. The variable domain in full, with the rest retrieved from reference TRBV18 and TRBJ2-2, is NAGVMQNPRHLVRRRGQEARLRCSPMKGHSHVYWYRQLPEEGLKFMVYLQKENIIDESGMPKERFSAEFPKEGPSILRIQQVVRGDSAAYFCASSPAGTATGELFFGEGSRLTVL.

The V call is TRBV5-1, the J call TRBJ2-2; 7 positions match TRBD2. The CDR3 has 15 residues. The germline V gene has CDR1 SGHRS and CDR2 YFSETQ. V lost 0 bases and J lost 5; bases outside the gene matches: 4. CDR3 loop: CASSLVGEGTGELFF. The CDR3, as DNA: TGCGCCAGCAGCTTGGTCGGGGAGGGGACCGGGGAGCTGTTTTTT.

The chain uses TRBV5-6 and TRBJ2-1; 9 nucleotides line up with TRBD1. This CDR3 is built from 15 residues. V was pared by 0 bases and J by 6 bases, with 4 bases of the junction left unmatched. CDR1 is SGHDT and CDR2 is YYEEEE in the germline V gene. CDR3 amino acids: CASSLGQGVLNEQFF. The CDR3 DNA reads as TGTGCCAGCAGCTTGGGACAGGGGGTGCTCAATGAGCAGTTCTTC.

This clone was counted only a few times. The CDR3 loop reads CASSSGQGNGQPQHF. CDR3 bases: TGCGCCAGCAGCTCGGGACAGGGCAATGGGCAGCCCCAGCATTTT. The chain employs TRBV5-1 and TRBJ1-5, with 9 bases matching TRBD1. The V gene's germline CDR1 is SGHRS and CDR2 YFSETQ. The V segment lost 3 bases and the J segment 7 bases; nucleotides outside the gene matches: 8. The CDR3 consists of 15 residues.

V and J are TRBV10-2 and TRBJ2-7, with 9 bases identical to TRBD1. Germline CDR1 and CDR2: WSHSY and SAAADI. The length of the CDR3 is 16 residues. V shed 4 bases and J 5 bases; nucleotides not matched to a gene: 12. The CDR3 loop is CASSGILQGAMHEQYF. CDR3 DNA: TGCGCCAGCAGTGGAATCCTACAGGGGGCGATGCACGAGCAGTACTTC.

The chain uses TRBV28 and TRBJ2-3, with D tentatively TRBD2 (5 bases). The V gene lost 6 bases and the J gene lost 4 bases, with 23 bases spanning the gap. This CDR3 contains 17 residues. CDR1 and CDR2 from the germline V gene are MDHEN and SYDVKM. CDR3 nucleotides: TGTGCCAGCAGCCCGATCTTTCGAGGGAGATCGGCAGATACGCAGTATTTT. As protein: CASSPIFRGRSADTQYF.

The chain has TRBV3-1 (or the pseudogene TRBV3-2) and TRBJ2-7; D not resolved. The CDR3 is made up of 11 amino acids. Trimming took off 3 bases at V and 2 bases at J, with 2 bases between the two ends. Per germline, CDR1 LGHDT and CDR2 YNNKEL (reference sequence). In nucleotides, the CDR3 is TGTGCCAGCAGCCACACCTACGAGCAGTACTTC. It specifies CASSHTYEQYF.

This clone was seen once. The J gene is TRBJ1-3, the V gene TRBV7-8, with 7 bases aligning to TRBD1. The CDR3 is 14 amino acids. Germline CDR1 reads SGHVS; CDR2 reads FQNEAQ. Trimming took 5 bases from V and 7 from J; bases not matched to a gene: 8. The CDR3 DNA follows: TGTGCCAGCAGCCTACAGGGGCCGGGGAACACCATATATTTT. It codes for CASSLQGPGNTIYF.

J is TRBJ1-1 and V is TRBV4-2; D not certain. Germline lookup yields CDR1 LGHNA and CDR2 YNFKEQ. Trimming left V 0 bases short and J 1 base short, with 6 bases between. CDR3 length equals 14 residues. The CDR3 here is CASSQEGRNTEAFF. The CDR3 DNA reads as TGTGCCAGCAGCCAAGAGGGGAGGAACACTGAAGCTTTCTTT.

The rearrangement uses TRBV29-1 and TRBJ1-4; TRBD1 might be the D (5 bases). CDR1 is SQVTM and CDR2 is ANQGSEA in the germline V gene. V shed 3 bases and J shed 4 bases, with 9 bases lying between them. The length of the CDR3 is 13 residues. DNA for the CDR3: TGCAGCGTTGAGGAAAGGGGTAATGAAAAACTGTTTTTT. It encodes CSVEERGNEKLFF.

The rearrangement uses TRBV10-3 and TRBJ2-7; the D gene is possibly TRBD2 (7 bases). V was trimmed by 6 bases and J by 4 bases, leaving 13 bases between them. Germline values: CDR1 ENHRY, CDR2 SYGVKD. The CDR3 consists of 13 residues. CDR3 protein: CAIRAGEGYEQYF. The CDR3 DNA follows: TGTGCCATCAGAGCAGGGGAGGGGTACGAGCAGTACTTC.

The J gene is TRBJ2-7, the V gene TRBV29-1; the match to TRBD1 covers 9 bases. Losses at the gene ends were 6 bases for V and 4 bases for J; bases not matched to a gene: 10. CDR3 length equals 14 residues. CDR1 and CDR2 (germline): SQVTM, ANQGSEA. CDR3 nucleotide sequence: TGCAGCGTGAGAAACCGGGACAGGGAGTACGAGCAGTACTTC. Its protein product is CSVRNRDREYEQYF.

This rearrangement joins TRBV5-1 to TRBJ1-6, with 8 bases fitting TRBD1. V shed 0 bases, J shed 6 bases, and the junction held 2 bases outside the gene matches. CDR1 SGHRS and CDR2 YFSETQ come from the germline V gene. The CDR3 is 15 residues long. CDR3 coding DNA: TGCGCCAGCAGCTTGGGACAGGGGAGTAATTCACCCCTCCACTTT. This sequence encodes CASSLGQGSNSPLHF.

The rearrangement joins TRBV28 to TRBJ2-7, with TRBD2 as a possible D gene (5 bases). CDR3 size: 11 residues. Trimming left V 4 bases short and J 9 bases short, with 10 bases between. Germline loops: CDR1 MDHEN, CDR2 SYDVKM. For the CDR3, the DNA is TGTGCCAGCAGTTCCATGGGGAGGCAGTACTTC. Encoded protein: CASSSMGRQYF. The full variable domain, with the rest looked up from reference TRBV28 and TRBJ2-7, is DVKVTQSSRYLVKRTGEKVFLECVQDMDHENMFWYRQDPGLGLRLIYFSYDVKMKEKGDIPEGYSVSREKKERFSLILESASTNQTSMYLCASSSMGRQYFGPGTRLTVT.

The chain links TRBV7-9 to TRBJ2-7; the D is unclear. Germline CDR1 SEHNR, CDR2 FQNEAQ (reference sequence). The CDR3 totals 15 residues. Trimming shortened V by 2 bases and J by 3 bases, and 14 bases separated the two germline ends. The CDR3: CASSLLFNENYEQYF. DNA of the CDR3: TGTGCCAGCAGCTTACTGTTTAATGAGAACTACGAGCAGTACTTC.

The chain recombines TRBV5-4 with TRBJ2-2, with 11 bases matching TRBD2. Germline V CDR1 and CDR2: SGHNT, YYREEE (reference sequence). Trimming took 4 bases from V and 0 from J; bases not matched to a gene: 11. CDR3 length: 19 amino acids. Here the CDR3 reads CASSPGGASGGPNTGELFF. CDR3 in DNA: TGTGCCAGCAGCCCTGGGGGTGCTAGCGGGGGGCCGAACACCGGGGAGCTGTTTTTT.

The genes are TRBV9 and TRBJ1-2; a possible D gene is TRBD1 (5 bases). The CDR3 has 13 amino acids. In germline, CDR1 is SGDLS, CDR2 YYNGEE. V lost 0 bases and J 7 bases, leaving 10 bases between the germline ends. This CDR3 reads CASSVGGLGGYTF. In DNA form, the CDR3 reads TGTGCCAGCAGCGTAGGGGGCCTTGGTGGCTACACCTTC. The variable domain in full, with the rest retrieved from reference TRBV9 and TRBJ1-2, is DSGVTQTPKHLITATGQRVTLRCSPRSGDLSVYWYQQSLDQGLQFLIQYYNGEERAKGNILERFSAQQFPDLHSELNLSSLELGDSALYFCASSVGGLGGYTFGSGTRLTVV.

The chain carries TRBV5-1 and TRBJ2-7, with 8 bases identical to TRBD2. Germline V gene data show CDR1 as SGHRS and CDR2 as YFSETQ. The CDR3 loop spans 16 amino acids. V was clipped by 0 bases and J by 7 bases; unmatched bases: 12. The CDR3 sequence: CASSLGVAGQFREQYF. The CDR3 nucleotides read TGCGCCAGCAGCTTGGGAGTAGCGGGACAATTCCGAGAGCAGTACTTC.

Written as DNA, the CDR3 is TGTGCCAGCAGCTCCTGGACAGGGGGCGTGGGCTACACCTTC. It yields the protein CASSSWTGGVGYTF. The chain combines TRBV7-2 with TRBJ1-2; TRBD1 matches 11 bases. V lost 4 bases and J lost 8; bases outside the gene matches: 6. Germline V gene data show CDR1 as SGHTA and CDR2 as FQGNSA. The CDR3 contains 14 residues.

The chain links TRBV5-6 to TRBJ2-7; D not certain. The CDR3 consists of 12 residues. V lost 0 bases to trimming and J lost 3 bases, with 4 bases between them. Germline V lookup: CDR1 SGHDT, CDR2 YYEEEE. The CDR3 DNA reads TGTGCCAGCAGCTTGGCCAGCTACGAGCAGTACTTC. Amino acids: CASSLASYEQYF.

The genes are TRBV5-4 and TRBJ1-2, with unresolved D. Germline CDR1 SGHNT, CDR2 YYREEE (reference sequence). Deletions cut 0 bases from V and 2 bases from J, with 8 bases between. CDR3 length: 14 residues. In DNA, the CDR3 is TGTGCCAGCAGCTTGGCGGGTCAGAACTATGGCTACACCTTC. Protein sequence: CASSLAGQNYGYTF.

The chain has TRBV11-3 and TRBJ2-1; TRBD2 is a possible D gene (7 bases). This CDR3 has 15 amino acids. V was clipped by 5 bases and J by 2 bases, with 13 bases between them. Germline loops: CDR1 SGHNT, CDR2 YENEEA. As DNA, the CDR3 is TGTGCCAGCAGCCGGGCGGGGGCTCCCTACAATGAGCAGTTCTTC. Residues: CASSRAGAPYNEQFF.

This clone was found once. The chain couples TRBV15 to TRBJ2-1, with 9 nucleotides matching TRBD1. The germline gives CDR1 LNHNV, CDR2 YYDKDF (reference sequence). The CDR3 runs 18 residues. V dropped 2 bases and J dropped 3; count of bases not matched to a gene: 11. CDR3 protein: CATSRTTPGQGHYNEQFF. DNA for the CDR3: TGTGCCACCAGCAGAACTACACCGGGACAGGGACACTACAATGAGCAGTTCTTC.

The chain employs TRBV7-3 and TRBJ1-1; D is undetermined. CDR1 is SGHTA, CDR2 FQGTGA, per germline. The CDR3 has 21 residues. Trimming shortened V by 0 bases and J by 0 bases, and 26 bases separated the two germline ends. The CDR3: CASSLTREQERHNRMNTEAFF. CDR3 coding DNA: TGTGCCAGCAGCTTAACGCGAGAGCAGGAAAGGCACAATAGGATGAACACTGAAGCTTTCTTT.

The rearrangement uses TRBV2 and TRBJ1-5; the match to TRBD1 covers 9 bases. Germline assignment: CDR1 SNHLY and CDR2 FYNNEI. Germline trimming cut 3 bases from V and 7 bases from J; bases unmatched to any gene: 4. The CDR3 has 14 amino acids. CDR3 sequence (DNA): TGTGCCAGCAGTGAGGGGACAGGGCTCCAGCCCCAGCATTTT. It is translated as CASSEGTGLQPQHF.

The CDR3 protein is CASSVTTGRHGQPQHF. The CDR3 DNA follows: TGTGCCAGTAGTGTAACAACAGGGCGTCACGGTCAGCCCCAGCATTTT. This chain joins TRBV19 and TRBJ1-5; D is possibly TRBD1 (6 bases). The CDR3 spans 16 residues. Trimming shortened V by 5 bases and J by 6 bases, and 20 bases separated the two germline ends. Germline loops: CDR1 LNHDA, CDR2 SQIVND (reference sequence).

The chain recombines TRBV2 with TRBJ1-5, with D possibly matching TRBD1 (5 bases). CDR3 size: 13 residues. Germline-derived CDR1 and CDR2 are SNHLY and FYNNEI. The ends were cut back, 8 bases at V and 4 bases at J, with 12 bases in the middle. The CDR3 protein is CASGAVSNQPQHF. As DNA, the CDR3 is TGTGCCAGCGGGGCGGTGAGTAATCAGCCCCAGCATTTT.

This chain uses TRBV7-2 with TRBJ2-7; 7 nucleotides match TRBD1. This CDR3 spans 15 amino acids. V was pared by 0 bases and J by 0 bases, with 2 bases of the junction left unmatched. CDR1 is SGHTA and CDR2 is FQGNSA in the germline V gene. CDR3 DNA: TGTGCCAGCAGCTTAGCGACAGGGAGCTCCTACGAGCAGTACTTC. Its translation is CASSLATGSSYEQYF.

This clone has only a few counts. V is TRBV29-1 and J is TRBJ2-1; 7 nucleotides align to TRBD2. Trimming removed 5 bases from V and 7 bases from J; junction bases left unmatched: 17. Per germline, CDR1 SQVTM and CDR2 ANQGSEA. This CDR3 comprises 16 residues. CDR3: CSVPQAGSSRLNEQFF. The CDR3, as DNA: TGCAGCGTTCCTCAAGCGGGAAGCTCCAGATTAAATGAGCAGTTCTTC.